This TCR beta chain was identified in a study of cytomegalovirus exposure and HLA in healthy donors. Study summary: An earlier analysis identified some 110 million unique TCR beta sequences in about 170 million T cells.

General study points: A later analysis found TCR association rates differed by HLA locus, highest for DRB1 and lowest for HLA-C. The study designated roughly 150 TCR beta chains cytomegalovirus-associated. Reportedly, TCR beta sequences accurately predicted HLA-A and HLA-B alleles in most subjects.

The study ran its PCR with 60 Vbeta and 13 Jbeta primers. Clones were sequenced by immunoSEQ multiplex PCR, and TCRdb holds only the in-frame ones, with some missing. The data show 150,000 to 200,000 clones, with 80% seen just once and over 13% held by the top ten. Of note for this clone: As yet, its antigen is unknown.

CDR3 size: 15 residues. CDR1 is SGHNT and CDR2 is YYREEE in the germline V gene (reference sequence). Trimming cost V 0 bases and J 5 bases, with 14 bases left between them. The sample comprised PBMCs. The source of this sequence is a woman aged 40-49 years in good health and CMV-seronegative. The rearrangement links TRBV5-4 to TRBJ2-5; possible D gene TRBD2, 7 bases. CDR3 loop: CASSLEGGGVETQYF. The CDR3 DNA is TGTGCCAGCAGCTTGGAGGGGGGAGGGGTGGAGACCCAGTACTTC.